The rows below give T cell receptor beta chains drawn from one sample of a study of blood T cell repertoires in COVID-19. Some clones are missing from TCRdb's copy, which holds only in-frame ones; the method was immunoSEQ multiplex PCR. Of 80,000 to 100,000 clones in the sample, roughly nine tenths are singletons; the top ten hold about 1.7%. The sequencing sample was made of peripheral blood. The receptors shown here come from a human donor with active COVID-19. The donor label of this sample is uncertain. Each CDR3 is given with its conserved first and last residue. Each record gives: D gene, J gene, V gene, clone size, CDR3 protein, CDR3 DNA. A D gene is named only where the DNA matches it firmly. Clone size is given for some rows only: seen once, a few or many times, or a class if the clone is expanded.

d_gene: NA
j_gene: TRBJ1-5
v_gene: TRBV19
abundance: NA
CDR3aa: CASTRAGANQPQHF
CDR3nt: TGTGCCAGTACCCGGGCGGGGGCAAACCAGCCCCAGCATTTT

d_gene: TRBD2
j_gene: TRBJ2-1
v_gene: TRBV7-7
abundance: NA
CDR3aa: CASSLERGPGFEQFF
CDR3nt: TGTGCCAGCAGCTTAGAGCGGGGGCCGGGGTTTGAGCAGTTCTTC

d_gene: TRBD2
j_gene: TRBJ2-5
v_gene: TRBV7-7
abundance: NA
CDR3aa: CASSWGSGGRGETQYF
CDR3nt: TGTGCCAGCAGCTGGGGGAGCGGGGGCCGAGGAGAGACCCAGTACTTC

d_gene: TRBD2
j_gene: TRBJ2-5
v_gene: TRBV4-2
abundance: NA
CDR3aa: CASSQTGLAGDLHF
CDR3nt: TGTGCCAGCAGCCAAACCGGACTAGCGGGGGACCTCCACTTC

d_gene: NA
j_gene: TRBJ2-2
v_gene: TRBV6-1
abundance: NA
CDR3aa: CASSESVNTGELFF
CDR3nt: TGTGCCAGCAGTGAAAGCGTGAACACCGGGGAGCTGTTTTTT

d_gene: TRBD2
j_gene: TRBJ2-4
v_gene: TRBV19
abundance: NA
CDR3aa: CASSPLAGGRVEYF
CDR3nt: TGTGCCAGTAGTCCCCTAGCGGGGGGCCGGGTGGAGTACTTC

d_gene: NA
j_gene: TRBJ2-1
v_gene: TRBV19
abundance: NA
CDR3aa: CASSRDNEQFF
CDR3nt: TGTGCCAGTAGCAGGGACAATGAGCAGTTCTTC

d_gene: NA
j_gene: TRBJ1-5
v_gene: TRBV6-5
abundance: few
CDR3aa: CASTPSGVGSQPQHF
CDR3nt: TGTGCCAGCACCCCCTCGGGGGTTGGGAGTCAGCCCCAGCATTTT

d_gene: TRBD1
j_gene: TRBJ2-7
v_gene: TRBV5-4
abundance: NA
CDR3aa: CASSLTGTGTYEQYF
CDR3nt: TGTGCCAGCAGCTTGACCGGGACAGGCACCTACGAGCAGTACTTC

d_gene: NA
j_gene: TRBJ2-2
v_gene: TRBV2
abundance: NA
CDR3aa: CASSESGTGELFF
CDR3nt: TGTGCCAGCAGTGAGTCCGGGACCGGGGAGCTGTTTTTT

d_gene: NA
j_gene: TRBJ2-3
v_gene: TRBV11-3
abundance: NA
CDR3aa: CASSYGQLSTDTQYF
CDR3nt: TGTGCCAGCAGCTATGGGCAGCTTAGCACAGATACGCAGTATTTT

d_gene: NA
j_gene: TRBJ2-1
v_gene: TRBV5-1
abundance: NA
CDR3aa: CASSLVGGSYNEQFF
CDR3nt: TGCGCCAGCAGCTTGGTAGGGGGCTCCTACAATGAGCAGTTCTTC

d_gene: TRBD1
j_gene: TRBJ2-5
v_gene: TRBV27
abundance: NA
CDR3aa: CASSAWDREETQYF
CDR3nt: TGTGCCAGCAGTGCGTGGGACAGGGAAGAGACCCAGTACTTC

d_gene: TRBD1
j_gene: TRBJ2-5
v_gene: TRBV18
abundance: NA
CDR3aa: CASSSTPTGAAETQYF
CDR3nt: TGTGCCAGCTCATCCACCCCGACAGGGGCGGCAGAGACCCAGTACTTC

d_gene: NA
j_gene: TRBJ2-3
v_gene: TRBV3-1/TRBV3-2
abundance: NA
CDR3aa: CASSPPTGTDTQYF
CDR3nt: TGTGCCAGCAGCCCCCCGACAGGAACAGATACGCAGTATTTT

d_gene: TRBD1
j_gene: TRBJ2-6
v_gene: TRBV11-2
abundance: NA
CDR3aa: CASSSPGQGLSAGANVLTF
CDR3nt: TGTGCCAGCAGCTCACCGGGACAGGGGCTTTCTGCTGGGGCCAACGTCCTGACTTTC

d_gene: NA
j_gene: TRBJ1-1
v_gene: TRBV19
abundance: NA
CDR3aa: CASSISRGTEAFF
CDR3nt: TGTGCCAGTAGTATCTCGAGGGGGACTGAAGCTTTCTTT

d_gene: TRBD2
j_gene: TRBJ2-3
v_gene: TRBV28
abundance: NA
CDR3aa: CASSFETAFSTSGGTDTQYF
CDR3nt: TGTGCCAGCAGTTTTGAGACAGCGTTTAGTACTAGCGGGGGAACAGATACGCAGTATTTT

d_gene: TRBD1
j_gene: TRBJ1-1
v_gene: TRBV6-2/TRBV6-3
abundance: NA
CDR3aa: CASSWDREGEAFF
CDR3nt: TGTGCCAGCAGCTGGGACAGGGAGGGTGAAGCTTTCTTT

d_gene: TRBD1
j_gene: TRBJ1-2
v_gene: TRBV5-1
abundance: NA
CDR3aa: CASSLASTGLDGYTF
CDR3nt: TGCGCCAGCAGCTTGGCTTCGACAGGGCTGGATGGCTACACCTTC

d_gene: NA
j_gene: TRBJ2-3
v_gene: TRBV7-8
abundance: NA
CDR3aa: CASSLPGGLLTTDTQYF
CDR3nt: TGTGCCAGCAGCCTCCCCGGGGGTCTCCTTACCACAGATACGCAGTATTTT

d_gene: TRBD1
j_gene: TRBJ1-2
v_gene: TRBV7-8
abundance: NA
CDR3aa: CASSLQGVRGGYTF
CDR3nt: TGTGCCAGCAGCTTACAGGGGGTCCGCGGTGGCTACACCTTC

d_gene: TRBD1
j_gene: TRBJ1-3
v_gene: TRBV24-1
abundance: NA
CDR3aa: CATSDKGQVFPKGNTIYF
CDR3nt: TGTGCCACCAGTGACAAAGGACAGGTGTTTCCTAAGGGAAACACCATATATTTT

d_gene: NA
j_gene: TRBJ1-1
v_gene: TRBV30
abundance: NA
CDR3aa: CAWSARTEAFF
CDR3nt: TGTGCCTGGAGTGCGAGGACTGAAGCTTTCTTT

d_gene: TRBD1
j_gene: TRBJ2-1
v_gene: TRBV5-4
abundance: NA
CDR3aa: CASSSRQGDEQFF
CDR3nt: TGTGCCAGCAGCTCCAGACAGGGCGATGAGCAGTTCTTC

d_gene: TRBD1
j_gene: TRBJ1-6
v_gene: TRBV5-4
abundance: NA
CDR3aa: CASSFGQGSNSPLHF
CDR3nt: TGTGCCAGCAGCTTCGGACAGGGAAGTAATTCACCCCTCCACTTT

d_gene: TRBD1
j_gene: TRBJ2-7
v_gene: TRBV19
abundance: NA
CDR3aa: CASNVGTGDEQYF
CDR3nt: TGTGCCAGTAACGTCGGGACAGGGGACGAGCAGTACTTC

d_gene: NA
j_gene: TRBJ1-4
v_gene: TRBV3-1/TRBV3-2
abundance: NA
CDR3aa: CASSQAQGGGGSEKLFF
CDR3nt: TGTGCCAGCAGCCAAGCCCAAGGCGGGGGAGGTAGTGAAAAACTGTTTTTT

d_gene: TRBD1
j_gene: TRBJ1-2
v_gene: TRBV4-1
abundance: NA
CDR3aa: CASSQAQGGYTF
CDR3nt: TGCGCCAGCAGCCAAGCACAGGGGGGCTACACCTTC

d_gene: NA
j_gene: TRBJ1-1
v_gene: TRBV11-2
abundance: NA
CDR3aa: CASSTRRQTNTEAFF
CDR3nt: TGTGCCAGCTCAACCCGCCGACAGACGAACACTGAAGCTTTCTTT

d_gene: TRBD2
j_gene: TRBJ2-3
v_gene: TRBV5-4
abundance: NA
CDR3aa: CASSPTSGGAYTQYF
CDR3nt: TGTGCCAGCAGCCCAACTAGCGGGGGGGCATATACGCAGTATTTT

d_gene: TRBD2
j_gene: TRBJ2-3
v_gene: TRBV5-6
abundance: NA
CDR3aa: CASSRMGLAGGSTDTQYF
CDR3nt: TGTGCCAGCAGCAGAATGGGACTAGCGGGGGGGTCCACAGATACGCAGTATTTT

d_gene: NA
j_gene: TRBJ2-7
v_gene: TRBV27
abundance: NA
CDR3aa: CASSLGSGKGKQYF
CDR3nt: TGTGCCAGCAGTTTAGGTTCTGGTAAGGGGAAGCAGTACTTC

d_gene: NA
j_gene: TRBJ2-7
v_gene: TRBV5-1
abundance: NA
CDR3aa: CASSLAQEPPEQYF
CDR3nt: TGCGCCAGCAGCTTGGCCCAGGAACCTCCCGAGCAGTACTTC

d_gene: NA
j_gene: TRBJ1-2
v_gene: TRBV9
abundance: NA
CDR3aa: CASSLRGQNYGYTF
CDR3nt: TGTGCCAGCAGCCTTAGAGGACAAAACTATGGCTACACCTTC

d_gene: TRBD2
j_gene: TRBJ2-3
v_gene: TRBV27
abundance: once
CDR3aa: CASSLVPPGLAGGADTQYF
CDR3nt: TGTGCCAGCAGTCTCGTCCCCCCGGGACTAGCGGGGGGGGCAGATACGCAGTATTTT

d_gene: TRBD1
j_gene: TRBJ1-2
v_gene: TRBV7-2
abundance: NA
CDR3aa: CATGQGWNYGYTF
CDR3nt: TGTGCCACGGGACAGGGATGGAACTATGGCTACACCTTC

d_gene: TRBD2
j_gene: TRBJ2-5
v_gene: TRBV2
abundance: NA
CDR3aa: CASSAAAGGRGETQYF
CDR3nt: TGTGCCAGCAGTGCAGCAGCGGGGGGGCGTGGAGAGACCCAGTACTTC

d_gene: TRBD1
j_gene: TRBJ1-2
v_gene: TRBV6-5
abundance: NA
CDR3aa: CASSSTTGTHGYTF
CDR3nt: TGTGCCAGCAGTTCCACGACAGGGACACATGGCTACACCTTC

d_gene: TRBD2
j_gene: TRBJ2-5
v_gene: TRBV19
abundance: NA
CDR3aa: CASSIDAGGRRGTQYF
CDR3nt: TGTGCCAGTAGTATAGATGCGGGGGGGCGTCGGGGGACCCAGTACTTC

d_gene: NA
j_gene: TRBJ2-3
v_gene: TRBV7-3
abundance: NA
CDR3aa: CASSPSGPASTDTQYF
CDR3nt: TGTGCCAGCAGCCCCAGCGGGCCCGCTAGCACAGATACGCAGTATTTT

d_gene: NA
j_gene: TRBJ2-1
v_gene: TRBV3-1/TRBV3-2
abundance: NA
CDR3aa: CASSQDLGTNEQFF
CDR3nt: TGTGCCAGCAGCCAAGATCTGGGCACCAATGAGCAGTTCTTC

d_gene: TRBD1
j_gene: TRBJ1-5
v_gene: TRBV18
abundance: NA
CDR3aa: CASSPNRDRISNQPQHF
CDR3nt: TGTGCCAGCTCACCTAATCGGGACAGAATTTCCAATCAGCCCCAGCATTTT

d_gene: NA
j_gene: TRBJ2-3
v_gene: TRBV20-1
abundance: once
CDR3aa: CSASSELESGYLDTQYF
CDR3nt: TGCAGTGCTAGTTCGGAACTAGAATCAGGATATTTGGATACGCAGTATTTT

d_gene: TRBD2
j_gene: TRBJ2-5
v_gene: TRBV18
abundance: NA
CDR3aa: CASSRDFRRGVYQETQYF
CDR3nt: TGTGCCAGCTCTCGAGATTTCCGGCGGGGGGTGTACCAAGAGACCCAGTACTTC

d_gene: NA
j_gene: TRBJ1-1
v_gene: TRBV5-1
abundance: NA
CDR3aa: CASSLPGPGAEAFF
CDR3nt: TGCGCCAGCAGCTTGCCGGGCCCGGGGGCTGAAGCTTTCTTT

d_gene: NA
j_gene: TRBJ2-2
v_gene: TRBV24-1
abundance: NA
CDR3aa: CATSDVIVYSRDTDTGELFF
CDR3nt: TGTGCCACCAGTGACGTAATCGTTTACTCCCGGGACACAGACACCGGGGAGCTGTTTTTT